This record looks at one T cell receptor beta chain sequence and its context. The antigen is undetermined. This specimen comes from a study of Ad26.COV2.S vaccination and SARS-CoV-2 variants. Across the study: Among those in the COV1001 Ad26.COV2.S trial arm was the donor. Study-level findings and limits: Analyses that measured TCR breadth and depth may have underestimated total T cell responses.

Only in-frame clones appear in the TCRdb table, and some are missing; sequencing was by immunoSEQ multiplex PCR. This table has about 680,000 clones, around 90% appearing once. The treatment denotes: about 20 received Ad26.COV2.S at low or high dose, single or two shots; several received placebo; per-sample allocation not given. At day 63 after the first vaccine or placebo injection, samples were drawn. The administered vaccine (an Ad26 vector) expressed Wuhan-strain SARS-CoV-2 spike. The source material was peripheral blood, sampled in a trial of Ad26.COV2.S vaccine versus placebo. The origin of this receptor is a person between 18 and 65 years old who received the Ad26.COV2.S COVID-19 vaccine or a placebo.

The CDR3 loop is CASSLFQGKGYGYTF. CDR3 sequence (DNA): TGTGCCAGCAGTTTATTTCAGGGAAAAGGCTATGGCTACACCTTC. V gene TRBV27 combines with J gene TRBJ1-2; possibly TRBD1 for D (5 bases). This CDR3 has 15 amino acids. The V and J ends lost 1 base and 4 bases respectively, with 13 bases between them. CDR1 and CDR2 (germline): MNHEY, SMNVEV (reference sequence).